This T cell receptor (beta chain) was observed in a study of STAT3 mutations in large granular lymphocyte leukemia. Study details: Roughly half of the longitudinally sequenced T-LGLL patients carried detectable canonical activating STAT3 mutations. 40% of treated T-LGLL patients showed hematologic response to immunosuppression.

V shed 4 bases, J shed 3 bases, and the junction held 0 bases outside the gene matches. Germline lookup yields CDR1 SQVTM and CDR2 ANQGSEA. The CDR3 is 12 amino acids. This clone was found once. What it recognizes is unknown. Study outcomes and limitations: Every T-cell large granular lymphocyte leukemia patient had at least one immunodominant TCR beta clonotype.

Sequenced by immunoSEQ multiplex PCR; TCRdb stores in-frame clones only, minus some. This table holds 10,000 or so clones, 70% to 90% found once. The source of this sequence is a man in his sixties with T-cell large granular lymphocyte leukemia. Some clones in this sample may be carry-over from other donors' samples. The chain is built from TRBV29-1 and TRBJ2-1; 7 positions agree with TRBD2. Sequenced material: peripheral blood mononuclear cells. CDR3: CSVGDYYNEQFF. The CDR3 DNA reads as TGCAGCGTTGGGGACTACTACAATGAGCAGTTCTTC.